These T cell receptor beta chains were read from a single sample in a study of Ad26.COV2.S vaccination and SARS-CoV-2 variants. Profiling relied on immunoSEQ multiplex PCR, and the TCRdb table lists in-frame clones only, not all of them. This sample has hundreds of thousands of clones, with about 92% found just once. Material: peripheral blood, obtained in a trial of Ad26.COV2.S vaccine versus placebo. Every receptor here comes from a person between 18 and 59 years old who received the Ad26.COV2.S COVID-19 vaccine or a placebo. Each CDR3 is given with its conserved first and last residue. A D gene is named only where the DNA matches it firmly. Size tells how often a clone was seen (once, few, many) or the class of an expanded clone, and some rows leave it out.

j_call cdr3_length v_call clone_size d_call cdr3_nt cdr3_aa
TRBJ2-1 13 TRBV6-2/TRBV6-3 - - TGTGCCAGCAGTTCGGGCTTAACGGGTGAGCAGTTCTTC CASSSGLTGEQFF
TRBJ2-1 19 TRBV24-1 - TRBD1 TGTGCCACCAGTGGCTGGGGGACAGGGGTAACGGCCGCCTACAATGAGCAGTTCTTC CATSGWGTGVTAAYNEQFF
TRBJ2-1 18 TRBV28 - TRBD1 TGTGCCAGCAGTTCGCCGGACCTAAGACAGGGGGGAAACAATGAGCAGTTCTTC CASSSPDLRQGGNNEQFF
TRBJ2-3 15 TRBV4-1 - TRBD1 TGCGCCAGCAGCCCCATCCAGGGGGAAGGAGATACGCAGTATTTT CASSPIQGEGDTQYF
TRBJ1-2 15 TRBV19 many TRBD1 TGTGCCAGTAGTAGGGGGACAGGAGCCCGTTATGGCTACACCTTC CASSRGTGARYGYTF
TRBJ2-3 14 TRBV6-4 - - TGTGCCAGCAGTCTGACAGTAAACACAGATACGCAGTATTTT CASSLTVNTDTQYF
TRBJ2-1 16 TRBV5-4 once TRBD2 TGTGCCAGCAGCTTAGGGGGGACTAGTTCCTACAATGAGCAGTTCTTC CASSLGGTSSYNEQFF
TRBJ1-1 14 TRBV25-1 - - TGTGCCAGCAGTGAAACCGGGAAGCGGGCTGAAGCTTTCTTT CASSETGKRAEAFF
TRBJ2-2 13 TRBV30 - - TGTGCCTGGAGTAGGGGGAGATCCGGGGAGCTGTTTTTT CAWSRGRSGELFF
TRBJ2-7 14 TRBV10-1 - TRBD1 TGCGCCAGCGCCCGGGACAGGGGACCTTACGAGCAGTACTTC CASARDRGPYEQYF
TRBJ2-7 16 TRBV5-4 - - TGTGCCAGCAGCTTCAGGGACCGAGGGGGGGGCCCCGAGCAGTACTTC CASSFRDRGGGPEQYF
TRBJ2-7 12 TRBV7-9 - - TGTGCCAGCAGCTCGGACGGGGCGGAGCAGTACTTC CASSSDGAEQYF
TRBJ2-7 15 TRBV6-2/TRBV6-3 - TRBD1 TGTGCCAGCAGTTACAGGGACAGGGGTCGGGTCGAGCAGTACTTC CASSYRDRGRVEQYF
TRBJ1-5 16 TRBV5-1 - - TGCGCCAGCAGCTTGGGGTCAGCCAATAGCAATCAGCCCCAGCATTTT CASSLGSANSNQPQHF
TRBJ2-5 15 TRBV7-8 - - TGTGCCAGCAGCTTCCAGGACAATGGGGTAGAGACCCAGTACTTC CASSFQDNGVETQYF
TRBJ1-1 15 TRBV2 - - TGTGCCAGCAGGGCACAGGGAGGGGTGAACACTGAAGCTTTCTTT CASRAQGGVNTEAFF
TRBJ2-3 17 TRBV9 - - TGTGCCAGCAGCGACCCTTTAAGAGGGGGGCCCACAGATACGCAGTATTTT CASSDPLRGGPTDTQYF
TRBJ2-7 11 TRBV7-9 - - TGTGCCAGCAGCGGGACCTACGAGCAGTACTTC CASSGTYEQYF
TRBJ1-6 15 TRBV4-3 - - TGCGCCAGCAGCCCTCAGCGCACGGTGAATTCACCCCTCCACTTT CASSPQRTVNSPLHF
TRBJ1-2 13 TRBV28 - TRBD1 TGTGCCAGCAGGGACAGGAACGACTATGGCTACACCTTC CASRDRNDYGYTF
TRBJ1-2 16 TRBV19 - - TGTGCCAGTAGCGAAGGGGGGACATCAGCTAACTATGGCTACACCTTC CASSEGGTSANYGYTF
TRBJ2-7 11 TRBV12-5 - - TGTGCTAGTGGTTTTTCGACAGAGCAGTACTTC CASGFSTEQYF
TRBJ1-4 19 TRBV6-2/TRBV6-3 - TRBD1 TGTGCCAGCAGTTATCGTATGTGGACAGGGCCTCACCCTAATGAAAAACTGTTTTTT CASSYRMWTGPHPNEKLFF
TRBJ2-7 14 TRBV4-3 - TRBD2 TGCGCCAGCAGCCAAAGGACTAGCGGGTACGAGCAGTACTTC CASSQRTSGYEQYF
TRBJ2-1 17 TRBV7-9 - TRBD2 TGTGCCAGCAGCTTTGGTGTGTTAGCGGGGGGGCACAATGAGCAGTTCTTC CASSFGVLAGGHNEQFF
TRBJ2-3 14 TRBV19 - TRBD1 TGTGCCAGTAGTATGGGACAGGGGGCTGATACGCAGTATTTT CASSMGQGADTQYF
TRBJ2-2 13 TRBV5-1 - - TGCGCCAGCCATGACGGAAACACCGGGGAGCTGTTTTTT CASHDGNTGELFF
TRBJ2-3 13 TRBV29-1 - - TGCAGCGTTGAGCCCCAGGGCACAGATACGCAGTATTTT CSVEPQGTDTQYF
TRBJ2-7 14 TRBV23-1 - TRBD1 TGCGCCGATAAACCGGGACAGGGAAGTTCCGAGCAGTACTTC CADKPGQGSSEQYF
TRBJ2-1 20 TRBV4-1 once - TGCGCCAGCAGCCAAGATCGTCAATTTGGTTACGGAGCGGACGACAATGAGCAGTTCTTC CASSQDRQFGYGADDNEQFF
TRBJ1-6 14 TRBV5-1 - - TGCGCCAGCAGCTTCTGGGACTGGGATTCACCCCTCCACTTT CASSFWDWDSPLHF
TRBJ1-2 15 TRBV6-1 - - TGTGCCAGCAGTGATCAGGACATAGCTAACTATGGCTACACCTTC CASSDQDIANYGYTF
TRBJ1-4 11 TRBV6-6 - - TGTGCCAGCAGGTATTATGAAAAACTGTTTTTT CASRYYEKLFF
TRBJ1-1 14 TRBV7-8 - TRBD1 TGTGCCAGCAGCTCCGGGACAGGGTATACTGAAGCTTTCTTT CASSSGTGYTEAFF
TRBJ2-7 18 TRBV10-1 - - TGCGCCAGCAGTGAGTCGGTTCACCCCCCCGCAGTAGAAGGCGAGCAGTACTTC CASSESVHPPAVEGEQYF
TRBJ1-1 18 TRBV5-1 - - TGCGCCAGCAGCCGCCGCGGGCAGCAAGGTAGGTTCGACGCTGAAGCTTTCTTT CASSRRGQQGRFDAEAFF
TRBJ2-5 14 TRBV7-2 - TRBD1 TGTGCCAGCAGCTTGACAGGGTTTCTAGAGACCCAGTACTTC CASSLTGFLETQYF
TRBJ2-3 14 TRBV7-8 - - TGTGCCAGCAGCTTAATGCTGCGGGAAGATACGCAGTATTTT CASSLMLREDTQYF
TRBJ2-1 12 TRBV30 - - TGTGCCTGGAAGGAAGTTTACAATGAGCAGTTCTTC CAWKEVYNEQFF
TRBJ2-1 13 TRBV28 - TRBD1 TGTGCCAGCAGTTTAACAGGGGTGGATGAGCAGTTCTTC CASSLTGVDEQFF
TRBJ1-5 12 TRBV19 - - TGTGCCAGTAGTATAGGACTCCAGCCCCAGCATTTT CASSIGLQPQHF
TRBJ2-7 15 TRBV5-6 - TRBD1 TGTGCCAGCAGCGTTCCCGGGACAGGGTCCTACGAGCAGTACTTC CASSVPGTGSYEQYF
TRBJ2-5 13 TRBV6-5 - - TGTGCCAGTCAAAGCGGGCTCTACTGGACCCAGTACTTC CASQSGLYWTQYF
TRBJ2-5 16 TRBV10-2 - TRBD2 TGCGCCAGCAGTGAGGCGCGCGGGGGGGCGACCGAGACCCAGTACTTC CASSEARGGATETQYF
TRBJ1-5 14 TRBV28 - - TGTGCCAGCAGATCGACGGGGAGCAATCAGCCCCAGCATTTT CASRSTGSNQPQHF
TRBJ2-1 14 TRBV4-3 - - TGCGCCAGCAGCCAAGAATGGGGGCTGTATGAGCAGTTCTTC CASSQEWGLYEQFF
TRBJ2-5 16 TRBV18 - - TGTGCCAGCTCGCTTCAGTCGGTAGAGTACCAAGAGACCCAGTACTTC CASSLQSVEYQETQYF
TRBJ2-7 15 TRBV4-1 few TRBD2 TGCGCCAGCAGCCAGAGACTAGCGGGGGACCCTCGGATATACTTC CASSQRLAGDPRIYF
TRBJ1-5 13 TRBV3-1/TRBV3-2 - - TGTGCCAGCAGCCAAGATTTCACGGGGCCCCAGCATTTT CASSQDFTGPQHF
TRBJ2-3 13 TRBV29-1 - - TGCAGCGTTGTGACTACCAACACAGATACGCAGTATTTT CSVVTTNTDTQYF
TRBJ2-3 12 TRBV11-2 - - TGTGCCAGCAGCTCAAACAGGGCTGCGCAGTATTTT CASSSNRAAQYF
TRBJ1-1 15 TRBV12-5 - TRBD1 TGTGCTAGTGGATTAGGACAGGGGCGGATCACTGAAGCTTTCTTT CASGLGQGRITEAFF
TRBJ2-3 13 TRBV7-9 once - TGTGCCAGCCTCGAAACCCCCGTAGATACGCAGTATTTT CASLETPVDTQYF